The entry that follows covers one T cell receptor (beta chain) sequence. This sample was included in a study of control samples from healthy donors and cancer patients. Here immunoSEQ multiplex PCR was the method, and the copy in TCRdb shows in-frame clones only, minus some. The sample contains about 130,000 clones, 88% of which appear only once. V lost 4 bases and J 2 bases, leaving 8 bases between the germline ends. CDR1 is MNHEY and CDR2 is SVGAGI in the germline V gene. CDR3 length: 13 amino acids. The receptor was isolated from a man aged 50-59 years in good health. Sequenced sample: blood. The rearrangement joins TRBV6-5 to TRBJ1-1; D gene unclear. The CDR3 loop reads CASSSGFNTEAFF. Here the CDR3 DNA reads TGTGCCAGCAGTTCGGGCTTTAACACTGAAGCTTTCTTT.